The clone carrying this TCR beta chain was found many times. What it binds is not known. This beta chain was picked up by a library intended for alpha chains and is off target, so its count carries little meaning. This CDR3 comprises 13 residues. V shed 8 bases and J 6 bases; nucleotides not matched to a gene: 7. Germline assignment: CDR1 MDHEN and CDR2 SYDVKM. The entry originates in a study of spatial heterogeneity in lung cancer. Study-wide context: Combinations of a unique TCR and a UMI were tallied in raw reads, and on average each appeared more than ten times.

Time point noted: sample taken at primary tumor resection. Broader study findings: For expanded intratumoral alpha and beta TCRs, counts tracked tumor mutation counts.

TCR cDNA molecules each had a unique molecular identifier. TCRdb passed the 5' RACE reads through MiXCR, listing each CDR3 protein once. The sample records 9,800 or so distinct CDR3 sequences, 5.5% to 7.5% being singletons. The rearrangement joins TRBV28 to TRBJ1-2; 9 nucleotides agree with TRBD1. The sequencing used lung tumor tissue, collected at surgery. This TCR came from a male donor with early-stage non-small cell lung cancer. This CDR3 reads CASGGQGSNGYTF. In DNA form, the CDR3 reads TGTGCCAGCGGGGGACAGGGTTCGAATGGCTACACCTTC.